The sequence of this T cell receptor beta chain was determined in a study of cytomegalovirus exposure and HLA in healthy donors. Broader study findings: Some public TCRs appeared in many individuals, while most sequences were rare. Follow-up analysis seemed to connect common viral pathogens with several of the most significant clusters identified. A classifier reportedly called cytomegalovirus status with high sensitivity and specificity. Per a later analysis, HLA-associated TCR beta chains showed more clonal expansion than other, equally common TCR beta chains.

On this clone: Its matching antigen is unknown.

13 Jbeta primers and 60 Vbeta primers were used for the PCR. The protocol was immunoSEQ multiplex PCR, while the TCRdb copy is restricted to in-frame clones and leaves out a portion. Of hundreds of thousands of clones listed, around 80% are singletons. V gave up 5 bases and J gave up 8 bases, with 18 bases separating them. The CDR3 runs 15 residues. Germline V gene data show CDR1 as MNHEY and CDR2 as SMNVEV (reference sequence). The sequenced material came from PBMCs. The TCR was taken from a boy between 2 and 10 years old in good health and CMV-seronegative. The chain couples TRBV27 to TRBJ1-4; TRBD1 might be the D (6 bases). CDR3 DNA: TGTGCCAGCAGTCCGACAGGACGGGCCGTAGAAAAACTGTTTTTT. It yields the protein CASSPTGRAVEKLFF.